This T cell receptor (beta chain) comes out of a study of T cells expressing NK-cell markers. Study summary: Seven HCMV-seropositive donors and one seronegative donor made up the eight sequenced donors. General observations from the study: The CD3+CD56-NKG2C+ fraction of four donors was likewise dominated by these clonotypes.

The CDR3 runs 15 residues. To note about this clonotype: The antigen remains undetermined.

TCR beta libraries carry UMIs added by 5'RACE template switching. TCRdb reprocessed the 5' RACE reads; each CDR3 protein has one entry and no DNA is given. The sample has some 110,000 distinct CDR3 sequences. The sequenced material came from blood T cells: a sorted CD56 or NKG2C T cell subset, CD4+ or CD8+ T cells, or bulk PBMC T cells (not recorded which). The receptor was derived from a woman aged 18 to 69 in good health. The rearrangement links TRBV12-3 or TRBV12-4 to TRBJ1-1; the D call of TRBD1 rests on TCRdb alone, since no DNA is present to check it. CDR3 sequence reads: CASSLGVVGVTEAFF.